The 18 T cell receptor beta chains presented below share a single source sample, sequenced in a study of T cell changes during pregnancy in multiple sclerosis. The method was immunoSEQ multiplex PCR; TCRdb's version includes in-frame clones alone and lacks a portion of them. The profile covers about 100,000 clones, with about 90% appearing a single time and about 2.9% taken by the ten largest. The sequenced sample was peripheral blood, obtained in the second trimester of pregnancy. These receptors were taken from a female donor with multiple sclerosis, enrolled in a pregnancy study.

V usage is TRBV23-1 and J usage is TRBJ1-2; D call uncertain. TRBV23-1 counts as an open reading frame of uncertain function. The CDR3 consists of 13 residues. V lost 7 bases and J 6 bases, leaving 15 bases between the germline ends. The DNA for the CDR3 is TGCGCCAGCAACCCGTCCGGGTTTAATGGCTACACCTTC. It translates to CASNPSGFNGYTF.

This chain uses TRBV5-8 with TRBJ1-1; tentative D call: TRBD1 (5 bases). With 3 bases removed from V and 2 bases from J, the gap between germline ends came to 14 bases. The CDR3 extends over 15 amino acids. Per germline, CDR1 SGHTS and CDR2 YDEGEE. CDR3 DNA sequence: TGTGCCAGCAGCTCCTTGACAGACGCAAACACTGAAGCTTTCTTT. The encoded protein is CASSSLTDANTEAFF.

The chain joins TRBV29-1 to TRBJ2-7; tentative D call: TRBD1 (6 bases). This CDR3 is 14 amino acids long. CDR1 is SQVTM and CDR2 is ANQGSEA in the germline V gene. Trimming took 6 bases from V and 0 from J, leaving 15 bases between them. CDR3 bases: TGCAGCGTCAAGGACAGTACCGTCTCCTACGAGCAGTACTTC. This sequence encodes CSVKDSTVSYEQYF.

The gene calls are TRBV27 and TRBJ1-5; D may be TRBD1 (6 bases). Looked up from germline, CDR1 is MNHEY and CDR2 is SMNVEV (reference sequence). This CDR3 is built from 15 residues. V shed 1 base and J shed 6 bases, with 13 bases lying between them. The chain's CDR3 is CASSLFGGIGQPQHF. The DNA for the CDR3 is TGTGCCAGCAGTTTATTTGGGGGCATCGGTCAGCCCCAGCATTTT.

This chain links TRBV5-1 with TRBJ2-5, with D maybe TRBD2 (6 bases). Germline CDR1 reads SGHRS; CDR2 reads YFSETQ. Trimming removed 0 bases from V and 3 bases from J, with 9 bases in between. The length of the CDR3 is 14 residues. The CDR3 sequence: CASSLGGGKETQYF. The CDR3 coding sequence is TGCGCCAGCAGCTTGGGGGGAGGTAAAGAGACCCAGTACTTC.

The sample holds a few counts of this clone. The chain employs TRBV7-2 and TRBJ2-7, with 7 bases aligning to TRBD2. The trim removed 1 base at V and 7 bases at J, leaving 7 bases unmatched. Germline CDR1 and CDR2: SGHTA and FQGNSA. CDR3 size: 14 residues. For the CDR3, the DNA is TGTGCCAGCAGCTTAGTTGTCCAAGCGGGGGAGCAGTACTTC. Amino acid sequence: CASSLVVQAGEQYF.

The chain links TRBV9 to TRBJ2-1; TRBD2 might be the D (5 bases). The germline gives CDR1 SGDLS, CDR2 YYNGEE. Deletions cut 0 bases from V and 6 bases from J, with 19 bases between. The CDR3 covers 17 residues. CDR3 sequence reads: CASSVAQASSLPNEQFF. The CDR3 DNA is TGTGCCAGCAGCGTAGCTCAGGCTAGCAGTCTACCCAATGAGCAGTTCTTC.

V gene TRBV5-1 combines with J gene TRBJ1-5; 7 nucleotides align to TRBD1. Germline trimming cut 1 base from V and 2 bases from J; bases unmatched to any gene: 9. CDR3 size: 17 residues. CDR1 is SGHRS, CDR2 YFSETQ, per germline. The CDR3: CASSLSPGTARNQPQHF. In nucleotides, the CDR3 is TGCGCCAGCAGCTTGTCCCCCGGGACAGCGCGCAATCAGCCCCAGCATTTT.

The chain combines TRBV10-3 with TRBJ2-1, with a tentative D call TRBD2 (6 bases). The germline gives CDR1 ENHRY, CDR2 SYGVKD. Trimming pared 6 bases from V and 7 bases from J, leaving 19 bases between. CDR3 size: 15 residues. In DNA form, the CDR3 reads TGTGCCATCAGGGGTAGCGGAACTACCGGGAATGAGCAGTTCTTC. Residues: CAIRGSGTTGNEQFF.

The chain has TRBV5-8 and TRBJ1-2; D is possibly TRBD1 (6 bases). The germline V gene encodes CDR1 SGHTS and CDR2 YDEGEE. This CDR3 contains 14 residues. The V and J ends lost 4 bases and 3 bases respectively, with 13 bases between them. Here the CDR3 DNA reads TGTGCCAGCAGCCCTGACAGGACACACTATGGCTACACCTTC. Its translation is CASSPDRTHYGYTF.

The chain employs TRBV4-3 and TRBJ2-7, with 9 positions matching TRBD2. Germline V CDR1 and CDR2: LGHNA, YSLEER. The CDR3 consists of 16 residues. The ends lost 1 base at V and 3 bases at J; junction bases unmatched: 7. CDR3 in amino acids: CASSQVGGRGYYEQYF. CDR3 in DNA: TGCGCCAGCAGCCAAGTAGGCGGGAGGGGGTACTACGAGCAGTACTTC.

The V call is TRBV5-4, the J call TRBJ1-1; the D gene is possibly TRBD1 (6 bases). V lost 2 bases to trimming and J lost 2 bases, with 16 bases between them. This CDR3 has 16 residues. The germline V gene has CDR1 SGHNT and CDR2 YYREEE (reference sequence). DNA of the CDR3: TGTGCCAGCAGCTTTTCTTTAGGCAGGGGAAACACTGAAGCTTTCTTT. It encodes CASSFSLGRGNTEAFF.

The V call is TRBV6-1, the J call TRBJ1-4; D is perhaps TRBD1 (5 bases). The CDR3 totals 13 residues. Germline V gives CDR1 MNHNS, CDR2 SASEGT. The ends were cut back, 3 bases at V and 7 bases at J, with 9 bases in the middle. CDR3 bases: TGTGCCAGCAGTGAGGGGCCCAGTGAAAAACTGTTTTTT. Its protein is CASSEGPSEKLFF.

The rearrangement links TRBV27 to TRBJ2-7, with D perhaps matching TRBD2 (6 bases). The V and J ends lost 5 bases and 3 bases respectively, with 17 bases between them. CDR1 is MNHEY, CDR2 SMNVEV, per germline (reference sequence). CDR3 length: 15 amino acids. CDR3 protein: CASSTVERASYEQYF. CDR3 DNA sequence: TGTGCCAGCAGTACCGTGGAGCGGGCGAGCTACGAGCAGTACTTC.

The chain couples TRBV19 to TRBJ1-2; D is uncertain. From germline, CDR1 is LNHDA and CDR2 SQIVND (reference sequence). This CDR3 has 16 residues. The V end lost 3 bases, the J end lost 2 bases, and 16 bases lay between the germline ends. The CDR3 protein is CASSIASRSANYGYTF. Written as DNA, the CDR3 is TGTGCCAGTAGTATTGCGTCGCGCTCAGCGAACTATGGCTACACCTTC.

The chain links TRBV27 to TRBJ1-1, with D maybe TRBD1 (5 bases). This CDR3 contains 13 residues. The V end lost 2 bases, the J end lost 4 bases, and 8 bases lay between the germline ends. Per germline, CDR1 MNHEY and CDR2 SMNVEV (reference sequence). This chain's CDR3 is CASSLQGTTEAFF. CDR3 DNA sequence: TGTGCCAGCAGTTTACAGGGAACCACTGAAGCTTTCTTT.

The CDR3 region is CASSLERTVAGNQPQHF. CDR3 nucleotides: TGTGCCAGCAGTTTAGAGCGGACGGTGGCGGGCAATCAGCCCCAGCATTTT. The V and J genes are TRBV28 and TRBJ1-5; D gene ambiguous. The CDR3 is 17 amino acids. Trimming took off 2 bases at V and 2 bases at J, with 16 bases between the two ends. Germline V lookup: CDR1 MDHEN, CDR2 SYDVKM.

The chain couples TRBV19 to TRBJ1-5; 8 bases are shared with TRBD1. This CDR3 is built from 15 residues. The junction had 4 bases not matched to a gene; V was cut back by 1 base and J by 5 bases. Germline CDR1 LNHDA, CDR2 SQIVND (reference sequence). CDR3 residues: CASSIGQGAYQPQHF. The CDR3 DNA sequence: TGTGCCAGTAGTATAGGGCAGGGGGCTTATCAGCCCCAGCATTTT.